This paragraph covers one T cell receptor beta chain sequence. Its antigen is currently unknown. V trimming: 4 bases; J trimming: 1 base; junction bases outside the gene matches: 3. CDR3 length equals 15 residues. Germline loops: CDR1 SGDLS, CDR2 YYNGEE. This specimen belongs to a study of shared clonotypes between healthy human individuals. The study's findings and limits: The sampled material consisted only of blood, and tissue repertoires are likely to differ.

TCRdb's table, derived via immunoSEQ multiplex PCR, lists solely in-frame clones and lacks some. The data contain some 2,100,000 clones, approximately 96% of them singletons. This receptor was obtained from a man in his late teens or twenties in good health. The sample consisted of naive CD4+ T cells sorted from blood. The sample's subset: CD45RA+ positively selected. The chain links TRBV9 to TRBJ2-3; 10 bases line up with TRBD2. DNA for the CDR3: TGTGCCAGCAGCACCCTAGCGGGGGGCACAGATACGCAGTATTTT. Its protein product is CASSTLAGGTDTQYF. Based on the CDR3 plus reference TRBV9 and TRBJ2-3, the full variable domain is DSGVTQTPKHLITATGQRVTLRCSPRSGDLSVYWYQQSLDQGLQFLIQYYNGEERAKGNILERFSAQQFPDLHSELNLSSLELGDSALYFCASSTLAGGTDTQYFGPGTRLTVL.